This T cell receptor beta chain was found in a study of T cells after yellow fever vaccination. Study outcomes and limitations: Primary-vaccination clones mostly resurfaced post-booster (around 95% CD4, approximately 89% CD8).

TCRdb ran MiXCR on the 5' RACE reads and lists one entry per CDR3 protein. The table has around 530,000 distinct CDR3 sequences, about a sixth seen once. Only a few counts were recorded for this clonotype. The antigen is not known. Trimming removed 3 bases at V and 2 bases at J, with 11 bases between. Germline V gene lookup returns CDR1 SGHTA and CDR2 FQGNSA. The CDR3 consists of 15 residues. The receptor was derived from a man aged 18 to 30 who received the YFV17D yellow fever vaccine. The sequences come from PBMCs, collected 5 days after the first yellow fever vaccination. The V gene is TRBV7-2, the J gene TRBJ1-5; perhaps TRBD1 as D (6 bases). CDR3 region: CASSFGQRGNQPQHF. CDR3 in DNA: TGTGCCAGCAGCTTCGGACAGCGAGGCAATCAGCCCCAGCATTTT.